These T cell receptor beta chains were read from a single sample in a study of tumour-infiltrating T cells in Burkitt lymphoma. Assay used: immunoSEQ multiplex PCR; TCRdb lists only in-frame clones, some missing. The sample includes 11,000 to 15,000 clones, roughly 73% of them seen just once. Sequencing was carried out using tumor tissue. The receptor source for this set is a human donor with diffuse large B-cell lymphoma. CDR3s include the opening cysteine and the closing phenylalanine or tryptophan.

V	J	CDR3
TRBV7-3	TRBJ1-1	CASSPGTLLNTEAFF
TRBV5-8	TRBJ1-5	CASRRQANQPQHF
TRBV4-1	TRBJ2-1	CASSQEGRHNEQFF
TRBV4-1	TRBJ1-5	CASSQFMGLNQPQHF
TRBV19	TRBJ1-1	CASSLFGREAFF
TRBV6-6	TRBJ2-1	CASSYSDGNEQFF
TRBV6-6	TRBJ1-1	CASSYDEAFF
TRBV27	TRBJ2-1	CASSNRDSYNEQFF
TRBV29-1	TRBJ2-5	CSVEEKAETQYF
TRBV29-1	TRBJ1-1	CSVGVNTEAFF